The 20 T cell receptor beta chains presented below share a single source sample, sequenced in a study of spatial heterogeneity in lung cancer. Regarding time point: sample taken at primary tumor resection. Unsorted whole RNA from tumor, nontumor lung or frozen PBMC underwent sequencing. TCRdb called the 5' RACE reads again in MiXCR, with one record for every CDR3 protein. Altogether just over 25,000 distinct CDR3 sequences are present, 9.5% to 15% being singletons, with the ten largest covering roughly 26%. The input for sequencing was PBMCs, taken at surgery. These receptors were collected from a female donor with early-stage non-small cell lung cancer.

This clonotype has ten or more counts. This rearrangement joins TRBV4-3 to TRBJ2-3; no reliable D call. CDR3 length equals 12 residues. Germline CDR1 is LGHNA and CDR2 is YSLEER. V lost 8 bases, J lost 3 bases, and 9 bases lay in between. The CDR3 coding sequence is TGCGCCAGCGACGAGGAAACAGATACGCAGTATTTT. It encodes CASDEETDTQYF.

This clonotype was recorded at least ten times. J is TRBJ2-2 and V is TRBV12-3 or TRBV12-4; D is possibly TRBD1 or TRBD2 (6 bases each). The CDR3 spans 15 residues. V was clipped by 6 bases and J by 5 bases, with 16 bases between them. CDR3 sequence reads: CASRPGTGTTGELFF. CDR3 nucleotide sequence: TGTGCCAGCAGGCCCGGAACAGGGACTACCGGGGAGCTGTTTTTT.

This clonotype showed up many times. The rearrangement joins TRBV29-1 to TRBJ2-7; D uncertain. Germline CDR1 and CDR2: SQVTM and ANQGSEA. V lost 5 bases to trimming and J lost 1 base, with 18 bases between them. The CDR3 spans 15 residues. CDR3 DNA: TGCAGCGTTATAGGTAACCCCACTGGGTCCTACGAGCAGTACTTC. The encoded protein is CSVIGNPTGSYEQYF.

The chain is built from TRBV18 and TRBJ2-5, with D possibly TRBD2 on 5 matching bases. CDR1 is KGHSH and CDR2 is LQKENI in the germline V gene. CDR3 length: 14 amino acids. V was pared by 1 base and J by 1 base, with 7 bases between. The CDR3 spells CASSPQAVQETQYF. In DNA, the CDR3 is TGTGCCAGCTCACCACAAGCGGTCCAAGAGACCCAGTACTTC.

Many counts were recorded for this clonotype. This chain joins TRBV6-5 and TRBJ2-7; maybe TRBD2 (5 bases). This CDR3 has 19 amino acids. V was shortened by 0 bases and J by 4 bases, with 25 bases between the two germline ends. Germline V lookup: CDR1 MNHEY, CDR2 SVGAGI. Here the CDR3 reads CASSYSRTFGVWKTYEQYV. The CDR3 nucleotides are TGTGCCAGCAGTTACTCGAGAACCTTCGGGGTTTGGAAAACTTACGAGCAGTACGTC.

Turning to this clonotype: A much larger clone differs by one base, so this may be a read error. V usage is TRBV4-1 and J usage is TRBJ2-7, with a tentative D call TRBD2 (6 bases). This CDR3 spans 15 amino acids. CDR1 MGHRA and CDR2 YSYEKL come from the germline V gene. In nucleotides, the CDR3 is TGCGCCAACAGCCAGTACGGAGGGAACTCCTACGAGCAGTACTTC. This sequence encodes CANSQYGGNSYEQYF.

For this clonotype: One base away lies a much larger clone, so this may be a sequencing read error. The genes are TRBV28 and TRBJ1-2, with TRBD1 as a possible D gene (5 bases). Germline lookup yields CDR1 MDHEN and CDR2 SYDVKM. Trimming pared 8 bases from V and 4 bases from J, leaving 14 bases between. The CDR3 is 13 amino acids. CDR3 amino acids: CASGLTVSYGYTF. As DNA, the CDR3 is TGTGCCAGCGGGTTGACAGTCAGCTATGGCTACACCTTC.

There are many counts of this clonotype. The chain carries TRBV4-1 and TRBJ1-6, with TRBD1 matching 10 bases. There are 17 residues in the CDR3. V was pared by 0 bases and J by 6 bases, with 5 bases of the junction left unmatched. CDR1 and CDR2 (germline): MGHRA, YSYEKL. CDR3 loop: CASSQDGQGGFNSPLHF. The CDR3 DNA sequence: TGCGCCAGCAGCCAAGATGGACAGGGGGGCTTTAATTCACCCCTCCACTTT.

The chain uses TRBV4-3 and TRBJ1-5, with 7 bases identical to TRBD1. This CDR3 is 18 amino acids long. V lost 0 bases and J lost 3; bases outside the gene matches: 11. Germline V gene data show CDR1 as LGHNA and CDR2 as YSLEER. CDR3 sequence reads: CASSQDSNQGDNNQPQHF. CDR3 nucleotides: TGCGCCAGCAGCCAAGATTCCAACCAGGGGGATAACAATCAGCCCCAGCATTTT.

The table lists this clonotype with many counts. The rearrangement uses TRBV4-1 and TRBJ1-3, with 9 bases fitting TRBD1. This CDR3 is 17 amino acids long. The V segment lost 1 base and the J segment 0 bases; nucleotides outside the gene matches: 4. Looked up from germline, CDR1 is MGHRA and CDR2 is YSYEKL. CDR3 in amino acids: CASSQGPTGGSGNTIYF. In DNA, the CDR3 is TGCGCCAGCAGCCAAGGGCCGACAGGGGGCTCTGGAAACACCATATATTTT.

This clonotype was observed a single time. This clone may be a read error of a much larger clone one base away. In DNA form, the CDR3 reads TGTGCCAGCAGTCCTACAGGGACCCTAGGAGACAATGAGCAGTTCTTC. This codes for CASSPTGTLGDNEQFF. V gene TRBV27 combines with J gene TRBJ2-1; weak D call: TRBD1 (6 bases). Germline values: CDR1 MNHEY, CDR2 SMNVEV (reference sequence). CDR3 length equals 16 residues. Trimming removed 5 bases from V and 5 bases from J, with 19 bases in between.

The chain has TRBV28 and TRBJ2-7; D remains unclear. This CDR3 region has 13 residues. Germline lookup yields CDR1 MDHEN and CDR2 SYDVKM. Trimming stripped 5 bases from V and 3 bases from J, with 11 bases between. The CDR3 region has the DNA TGTGCCAGCAGTCCCCCCCCAGACTACGAGCAGTACTTC. It specifies CASSPPPDYEQYF.

This clonotype was seen ten or more times. J is TRBJ1-1 and V is TRBV23-1; D not certain. TRBV23-1 is reported as an ORF; its role is uncertain. V lost 3 bases to trimming and J lost 1 base, with 18 bases between them. CDR3 length: 17 residues. The CDR3 nucleotides read TGCGCCAGCAGTCATACCCCCATCGGAGGAGCGAACACTGAAGCTTTCTTT. This translates into CASSHTPIGGANTEAFF.

The genes are TRBV15 and TRBJ1-1; D gene ambiguous. Germline assignment: CDR1 LNHNV and CDR2 YYDKDF (reference sequence). Trimming stripped 1 base from V and 7 bases from J, with 16 bases between. The length of the CDR3 is 15 residues. The CDR3 DNA reads TGTGCCACCAGCAGAGGAGAGAGGAGACGGATTGAAGCTTTCTTT. Its translation is CATSRGERRRIEAFF.

This clonotype was picked up many times. The chain uses TRBV28 and TRBJ2-7; a weak D match, TRBD2 (6 bases). The CDR3 loop spans 13 amino acids. The germline CDR1 and CDR2 sequences are MDHEN and SYDVKM. V was trimmed by 3 bases and J by 4 bases, leaving 10 bases between them. The CDR3 reads CASSFGGRYEQYV. The CDR3 DNA is TGTGCCAGCAGTTTCGGGGGTAGATACGAGCAGTACGTC.

There are a few counts of this clonotype. The chain recombines TRBV19 with TRBJ2-1, with unresolved D. The CDR3 is made up of 14 amino acids. V dropped 6 bases and J dropped 0 bases, with 9 bases sitting between them. Germline CDR1 reads LNHDA; CDR2 reads SQIVND (reference sequence). CDR3 sequence (DNA): TGTGCCAGTAGACCCGTCGGCTCCTACAATGAGCAGTTCTTC. Its protein is CASRPVGSYNEQFF.

This clonotype has a count of ten or more. The chain combines TRBV7-3 with TRBJ2-3; 14 nucleotides align to TRBD2. V shed 3 bases and J 2 bases; nucleotides not matched to a gene: 10. The CDR3 sequence is 19 residues long. CDR1 and CDR2 from the germline V gene are SGHTA and FQGTGA. CDR3 DNA sequence: TGTGCCAGCAGCTTTAGGACTAGCGGGAGGCGCCGCCCCACAGATACGCAGTATTTT. Encoded protein: CASSFRTSGRRRPTDTQYF.

At least ten counts were recorded for this clonotype. The rearrangement joins TRBV19 to TRBJ2-1, with D hard to call. Germline CDR1 LNHDA, CDR2 SQIVND (reference sequence). The V gene lost 3 bases and the J gene lost 0 bases, with 9 bases spanning the gap. CDR3 size: 15 residues. CDR3 sequence: CASSMGGSSYNEQFF. CDR3 DNA sequence: TGTGCCAGTAGTATGGGTGGCAGCTCCTACAATGAGCAGTTCTTC.

V is TRBV29-1 and J is TRBJ1-1; D is uncertain. Germline V lookup: CDR1 SQVTM, CDR2 ANQGSEA. V lost 7 bases and J 0 bases, leaving 9 bases between the germline ends. The CDR3 has 12 amino acids. The CDR3 DNA sequence: TGCAGCGCTGGACGGATGAACACTGAAGCTTTCTTT. It is translated as CSAGRMNTEAFF.

At least ten counts were recorded for this clonotype. The chain joins TRBV7-2 to TRBJ2-5, with 8 bases fitting TRBD1. CDR1 is SGHTA, CDR2 FQGNSA, per germline. V was pared by 5 bases and J by 2 bases, with 7 bases of the junction left unmatched. The CDR3 contains 15 residues. For the CDR3, the DNA is TGTGCCAGCAGCCCACAGGGGGGATTACAAGAGACCCAGTACTTC. Translated: CASSPQGGLQETQYF.